A selection of T cell receptor beta chains follows, all from one sample in a study of cytomegalovirus exposure and HLA in healthy donors. Profiled with immunoSEQ multiplex PCR; TCRdb holds only in-frame clones, not every one. Among over 250,000 clones listed, 80% to 90% were seen once. Sequenced: PBMCs. The receptors come from a woman in her late teens or twenties in good health and CMV-seronegative. Each CDR3 is given with its conserved first and last residue. Each record gives: clone size, D gene, J gene, V gene, CDR3 protein, CDR3 DNA. D genes are given only for firm matches. Rows give clone size only sometimes, using once, few, many, or a class for an expanded clone.

.,TRBD2,TRBJ2-1,TRBV28,CASSSGTSIYEQFF,TGTGCCAGCAGTAGCGGGACTAGCATTTATGAGCAGTTCTTC
.,TRBD2,TRBJ2-2,TRBV7-9,CASSQRTSGIANTGELFF,TGTGCCAGCAGCCAGCGGACTAGCGGGATCGCGAACACCGGGGAGCTGTTTTTT
.,.,TRBJ2-2,TRBV25-1,CASRDGGGARLFF,TGTGCCAGCAGGGATGGAGGGGGCGCAAGGCTGTTTTTT
.,.,TRBJ2-2,TRBV4-1,CASSQGVQSERTGELFF,TGCGCCAGCAGCCAAGGGGTCCAAAGCGAGCGGACCGGGGAGCTGTTTTTT
.,TRBD1,TRBJ2-7,TRBV9,CASSKRQGANEQYF,TGTGCCAGCAGCAAACGACAGGGGGCTAACGAGCAGTACTTC
.,.,TRBJ1-2,TRBV10-2,CASSESIEAGYTF,TGCGCCAGCAGTGAGTCGATAGAGGCTGGCTACACCTTC
.,TRBD1,TRBJ1-5,TRBV27,CASSIQGGNQPQHF,TGTGCCAGCAGTATCCAGGGGGGCAATCAGCCCCAGCATTTT
.,TRBD1,TRBJ2-5,TRBV9,CASSVMDRGGLETQYF,TGTGCCAGCAGCGTAATGGACAGGGGAGGATTAGAGACCCAGTACTTC
.,.,TRBJ1-1,TRBV7-2,CASSRGQPNTEAFF,TGTGCCAGCAGTCGAGGACAACCCAACACTGAAGCTTTCTTT
.,.,TRBJ2-4,TRBV11-2,CASSSGGRGDIQYF,TGTGCCAGCAGCTCGGGGGGCAGGGGAGACATTCAGTACTTC
.,TRBD2,TRBJ2-1,TRBV5-1,CASSLVASGRIHNEQFF,TGCGCCAGCAGCTTGGTGGCTAGCGGGAGGATCCACAATGAGCAGTTCTTC
.,TRBD1,TRBJ2-7,TRBV7-9,CASSLALGQGGLYEQYF,TGTGCCAGCAGCTTAGCCCTTGGACAGGGAGGACTCTACGAGCAGTACTTC
.,TRBD1,TRBJ2-7,TRBV25-1,CASSRHGTAPEQYF,TGTGCCAGCAGTCGACACGGGACAGCCCCCGAGCAGTACTTC
.,.,TRBJ2-7,TRBV7-3,CASSLLAAGEQYF,TGTGCCAGCAGCTTATTGGCCGCGGGGGAGCAGTACTTC
.,.,TRBJ2-2,TRBV6-5,CASSTGWTGELFF,TGTGCCAGCAGTACAGGGTGGACCGGGGAGCTGTTTTTT
.,.,TRBJ1-6,TRBV7-2,CASSPAGSAIYSPLHF,TGTGCCAGCAGCCCCGCGGGGTCAGCCATCTATTCACCCCTCCACTTT
.,TRBD2,TRBJ2-1,TRBV23-1,CASSQSLWTSGYNEQFF,TGCGCCAGCAGTCAATCATTGTGGACTAGCGGCTACAATGAGCAGTTCTTC
.,TRBD1,TRBJ2-2,TRBV11-1,CASSQDRTNTGELFF,TGTGCCAGCAGCCAGGACAGGACTAACACCGGGGAGCTGTTTTTT
.,.,TRBJ2-7,TRBV30,CARQDGGLLYEQYF,TGTGCCCGACAAGACGGAGGACTCCTCTACGAGCAGTACTTC
.,.,TRBJ2-7,TRBV5-5,CASSLAAGASSYEQYF,TGTGCCAGCAGCTTGGCAGCAGGCGCGAGCTCCTACGAGCAGTACTTC
.,.,TRBJ1-3,TRBV5-4,CASSFGTNGNTIYF,TGTGCCAGCAGCTTCGGCACTAATGGAAACACCATATATTTT
.,TRBD2,TRBJ2-3,TRBV10-1,CASSDRGGRIDTQYF,TGCGCCAGCAGTGATAGGGGCGGGAGAATCGATACGCAGTATTTT
.,.,TRBJ1-2,TRBV5-4,CASSGQWKYVYGYTF,TGTGCCAGCAGCGGACAATGGAAGTATGTCTATGGCTACACCTTC
.,.,TRBJ2-7,TRBV27,CASSFAGGPSYEQYF,TGTGCCAGCAGTTTCGCGGGCGGCCCCTCCTACGAGCAGTACTTC
.,TRBD2,TRBJ2-7,TRBV6-5,CASSYSGGTGPYEQYF,TGTGCCAGCAGTTACTCGGGAGGGACGGGCCCCTACGAGCAGTACTTC
few,TRBD2,TRBJ2-7,TRBV7-6,CASRGLAYEQYF,TGTGCCAGCAGGGGACTAGCCTACGAGCAGTACTTC
.,.,TRBJ1-2,TRBV28,CASSLETSNYGYTF,TGTGCCAGCTCCCTGGAGACTTCTAACTATGGCTACACCTTC
.,TRBD2,TRBJ2-7,TRBV27,CASSFLASGRPYEQYF,TGTGCCAGCAGTTTTCTGGCTAGCGGGAGGCCCTACGAGCAGTACTTC
.,.,TRBJ2-1,TRBV11-3,CASSPRRGGSNEQFF,TGTGCCAGCAGCCCAAGAAGGGGCGGAAGCAATGAGCAGTTCTTC
.,.,TRBJ2-7,TRBV29-1,CTATGQGYEQYF,TGCACCGCGACGGGGCAGGGGTACGAGCAGTACTTC
once,.,TRBJ1-1,TRBV27,CASSFTGWATEAFF,TGTGCCAGCAGTTTTACAGGGTGGGCCACTGAAGCTTTCTTT
.,TRBD1,TRBJ1-2,TRBV2,CASKRTGESGSGYTF,TGTGCCAGCAAGCGGACAGGAGAGAGCGGCTCGGGCTACACCTTC
few,.,TRBJ1-3,TRBV2,CASSELGNTIYF,TGTGCCAGCAGTGAATTAGGAAACACCATATATTTT
.,TRBD1,TRBJ1-3,TRBV30,CAWGQGAGNTIYF,TGTGCCTGGGGACAGGGGGCTGGAAACACCATATATTTT
.,TRBD1,TRBJ1-3,TRBV5-1,CASSRRDSSSGNTIYF,TGCGCCAGCAGCCGGAGGGACAGCAGCTCTGGAAACACCATATATTTT
.,.,TRBJ1-3,TRBV27,CASSTGGLLSGNTIYF,TGTGCCAGCAGTACTGGGGGGTTACTCTCTGGAAACACCATATATTTT
many,.,TRBJ1-2,TRBV5-6,CASSLGEESYGYTF,TGTGCCAGCAGCCTTGGAGAAGAGAGCTATGGCTACACCTTC
once,.,TRBJ2-3,TRBV7-6,CASSLEPPALRDESTDTQYF,TGTGCCAGCAGCTTAGAACCCCCGGCCCTCCGGGATGAAAGCACAGATACGCAGTATTTT
.,.,TRBJ2-2,TRBV13,CASSSLPGQTTGELFF,TGTGCCAGCAGTTCACTTCCGGGACAAACCACCGGGGAGCTGTTTTTT
.,TRBD1,TRBJ1-5,TRBV27,CASSFEGAFNQPQHF,TGTGCCAGCAGTTTCGAGGGGGCCTTCAATCAGCCCCAGCATTTT
few,TRBD2,TRBJ2-3,TRBV6-1,CASSVIWGGGGSDTQYF,TGTGCCAGCAGTGTAATCTGGGGGGGTGGAGGGTCGGATACGCAGTATTTT
.,TRBD1,TRBJ1-2,TRBV18,CASSTSGGGDEGYTF,TGTGCCAGCTCCACCTCGGGAGGGGGCGACGAAGGCTACACCTTC
.,.,TRBJ1-5,TRBV28,CASSWGVFQPQHF,TGTGCCAGCAGTTGGGGGGTCTTCCAGCCCCAGCATTTT
.,TRBD1,TRBJ1-2,TRBV7-2,CASSRTGQNYGYTF,TGTGCCAGCAGCCGGACAGGGCAGAACTATGGCTACACCTTC